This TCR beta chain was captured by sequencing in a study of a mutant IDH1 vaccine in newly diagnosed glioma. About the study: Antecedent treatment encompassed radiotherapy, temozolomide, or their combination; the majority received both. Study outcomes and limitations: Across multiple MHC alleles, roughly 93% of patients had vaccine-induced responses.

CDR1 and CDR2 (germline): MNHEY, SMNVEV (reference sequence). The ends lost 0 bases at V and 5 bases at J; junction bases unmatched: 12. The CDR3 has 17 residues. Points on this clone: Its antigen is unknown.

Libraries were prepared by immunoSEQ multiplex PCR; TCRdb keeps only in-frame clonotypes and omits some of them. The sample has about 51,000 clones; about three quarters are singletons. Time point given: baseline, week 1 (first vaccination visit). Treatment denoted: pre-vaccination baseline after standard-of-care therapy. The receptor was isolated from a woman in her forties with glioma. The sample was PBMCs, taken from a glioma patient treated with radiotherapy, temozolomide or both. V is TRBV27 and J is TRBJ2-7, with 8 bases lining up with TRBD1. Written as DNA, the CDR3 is TGTGCCAGCAGTTTATCCAGGACAGGGAATAAGGTGGACGAGCAGTACTTC. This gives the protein CASSLSRTGNKVDEQYF.